This T cell receptor (beta chain) was recovered during a study of blood T cell repertoires in COVID-19. V gave up 0 bases and J gave up 8 bases; unmatched junction bases: 6. Germline V gene data show CDR1 as MGHRA and CDR2 as YSYEKL. The CDR3 is 15 residues long. Profiled with immunoSEQ multiplex PCR; TCRdb holds only in-frame clones, not every one. The sample lists around 250,000 clones; about nine tenths were seen once. Recruitment covered about two dozen US areas and drew participants whose ages spanned roughly 18 to 100 years. This rearrangement joins TRBV4-1 to TRBJ1-4, with 7 bases fitting TRBD1. The clonotype originates from a young man who had recovered from COVID-19. The sequenced material came from PBMCs or T cells enriched from blood (not recorded which). The CDR3 is CASSQDPGGKEKLFF. The CDR3 DNA reads TGCGCCAGCAGCCAAGATCCAGGGGGGAAGGAAAAACTGTTTTTT.